A single sample is the source of the 2 T cell receptor beta chains below, sequenced in a study of blood T cells in healthy people across ages. A second PCR, run for roughly 7 to 11 cycles, used a sample-barcoded 5' primer plus a J-beta primer mix. TCRdb independently ran MiXCR on the 5' RACE reads; one entry per CDR3 protein. The table shows some 1.4 million distinct CDR3 sequences, with roughly 40% occurring only once. The sample comprised blood. The receptor source for this set is a woman between 18 and 29 years old in good health.

This clonotype was recorded a few times. The V and J genes are TRBV6-5 and TRBJ1-4; D is unclear. CDR1 and CDR2 (germline): MNHEY, SVGAGI. The V end lost 2 bases, the J end lost 8 bases, and 12 bases lay between the germline ends. The CDR3 loop spans 14 amino acids. This CDR3 reads CASSYREGREKLFF. CDR3 DNA sequence: TGTGCCAGCAGTTACCGGGAGGGAAGGGAAAAACTGTTTTTT.

The genes are TRBV11-2 and TRBJ2-7; D not certain. The J call may be in error: the DNA end matches TRBJ2-4 better. This CDR3 is 14 amino acids long. Germline assignment: CDR1 SGHAT and CDR2 FQNNGV. The CDR3 coding sequence is TGTGCCAGCAGCGTAGCTCCGGTGCAAAACATTCAGTACTTC. Its translation is CASSVAPVQNIQYF.